This T cell receptor (beta chain) derives from a study of CD8 T cells in Susac syndrome. Random hexamers were used to reverse transcribe the RNA input (roughly 0.5 to 1 ug). Amplification of TCR beta CDR3 by immunoSEQ multiplex PCR spanned 54 Vbeta and 13 Jbeta. TCRdb itself ran the immunoSEQ multiplex PCR reads through MiXCR, one entry per CDR3 protein. The profile covers roughly 200,000 distinct CDR3 sequences, with about 95% appearing a single time and less than 0.12% taken by the ten largest. Sequencing of TCR beta was carried out in blood CD8+ and CD4+ T cells. Controls were age- and sex-matched healthy donors. While CD8+ and CD4+ T cells were isolated negatively, TEMRA cells were enriched by FACS. The V gene lost 2 bases and the J gene lost 5 bases, with 16 bases spanning the gap. Per the germline V gene, CDR1 is SGHRS and CDR2 is YFSETQ. CDR3 length: 15 amino acids.

The genes are TRBV5-1 and TRBJ2-5; D is unclear. The origin of this receptor is a human donor in good health. Sample: CD4+ T cells from PBMCs. CDR3 protein: CASSFPPGGEETQYF. The CDR3 region has the DNA TGCGCCAGCAGCTTTCCCCCTGGCGGAGAGGAGACCCAGTACTTC.